A single T cell receptor beta chain is shown here with its context. Being one base from a much bigger clone, this may be a read error. Each CDR3 protein gets one entry after TCRdb re-called the RACE reads with MiXCR. The sample records about 61,000 distinct CDR3 sequences, around 6.6% being singletons. Time point in this sample: pre-sensitization, week 0. The treatment was: therapeutic diphenylcyclopropenone sensitization with weekly scalp DPC. This sample stems from a study of human T cells and chemical hapten exposure. Study-level information: A patient group, mainly female, showed alopecia areata, totalis or universalis.

Germline CDR1 is MNHEY and CDR2 is SMNVEV (reference sequence). This CDR3 region has 13 residues. The input for sequencing was whole blood, taken in connection with sensitization to the hapten diphenylcyclopropenone (DPC). The chain employs TRBV27 and TRBJ2-1; 9 nucleotides match TRBD2. The source of this sequence is a woman between 25 and 40 years old with alopecia areata. Some clones in this sample may be carry-over from other donors' samples. In DNA form, the CDR3 reads TGTGTCAGTGCGGGGGGGCCGGCCAATGAGCAGTTCTTC. This encodes CVSAGGPANEQFF.